This paragraph reports one TCR beta chain. This record comes from a study of blood T cell repertoires in COVID-19. Here immunoSEQ multiplex PCR was the method, and the copy in TCRdb shows in-frame clones only, minus some. Found here are fewer than 250,000 clones, roughly 84% of them singletons; the top ten hold 3% to 3.5%. There are 14 residues in the CDR3. Trimming cost V 0 bases and J 3 bases; bases outside gene matches: 1. Germline V gives CDR1 LGHDT, CDR2 YNNKEL (reference sequence). Residents of about two dozen US areas, aged roughly 18 to 89 years, made up the participants. The clonotype originates from a woman aged 25-40 years who had been exposed to COVID-19. What was sequenced was PBMCs or T cells enriched from blood (not recorded which). The rearrangement uses TRBV3-1 (or the pseudogene TRBV3-2) and TRBJ2-7; the match to TRBD2 covers 8 bases. CDR3 amino acids: CASSQDTSGYEQYF. The CDR3 region has the DNA TGTGCCAGCAGCCAAGATACTAGCGGCTACGAGCAGTACTTC.